This T cell receptor beta chain was sequenced for a study of control samples from healthy donors and cancer patients. CDR3 length: 15 residues. The V segment lost 9 bases and the J segment 5 bases; nucleotides outside the gene matches: 14. Germline-derived CDR1 and CDR2 are MNHEY and SVGAGI. Some clones are missing from TCRdb's copy, which holds only in-frame ones; the method was immunoSEQ multiplex PCR. Of 100,000 to 150,000 clones in the sample, about 93% are singletons; the top ten hold about 1.5%. The rearrangement uses TRBV6-5 and TRBJ2-7, with TRBD1 matching 9 bases. The TCR originated in a man in his fifties with head and neck cancer. Sequenced input: PBMCs. The CDR3 DNA sequence: TGTGCCAGTGCCATAGTACAGGGGGCGCAAAACGAGCAGTACTTC. Translation: CASAIVQGAQNEQYF.